A single sample gave rise to the 11 T cell receptor beta chains below, sequenced in a study of cytomegalovirus exposure and HLA in healthy donors. Both 60 Vbeta primers and 13 Jbeta primers went into the PCR. Method: immunoSEQ multiplex PCR; TCRdb's copy keeps in-frame clones and lacks some. The sample carries fewer than 120,000 clones, 86% recorded once. Sample: PBMCs. The receptors were sampled from a man aged 40-49 years in good health and CMV-seronegative.

The V gene is TRBV5-1, the J gene TRBJ1-1; D remains ambiguous. Per the germline V gene, CDR1 is SGHRS and CDR2 is YFSETQ. The CDR3 is made up of 14 amino acids. Between the trimmed V and J ends, which lost 4 bases and 0 bases, there was a span of 10 bases. For the CDR3, the DNA is TGCGCCAGCAGCCTGAGCGTGTTGAACACTGAAGCTTTCTTT. Its translation: CASSLSVLNTEAFF.

This rearrangement joins TRBV5-4 to TRBJ2-2; D gene uncertain. The V end lost 7 bases, the J end lost 2 bases, and 9 bases lay between the germline ends. The CDR3 is made up of 13 amino acids. Germline CDR1 reads SGHNT; CDR2 reads YYREEE (reference sequence). The CDR3 loop reads CASGYSNTGELFF. CDR3 bases: TGTGCCAGCGGTTACAGCAACACCGGGGAGCTGTTTTTT.

The gene calls are TRBV27 and TRBJ2-3; TRBD1 aligns across 7 bases. The germline V gene encodes CDR1 MNHEY and CDR2 SMNVEV (reference sequence). The CDR3 extends over 12 amino acids. V dropped 10 bases and J dropped 6; count of bases not matched to a gene: 7. The CDR3 reads CAIRDRTDTQYF. The DNA of the CDR3 is TGTGCCATCCGGGACAGAACTGATACGCAGTATTTT.

This chain uses TRBV5-1 with TRBJ1-1; D unresolved. Per germline, CDR1 SGHRS and CDR2 YFSETQ. With 4 bases removed from V and 5 bases from J, the gap between germline ends came to 9 bases. This CDR3 spans 12 amino acids. The CDR3 protein is CASSRDLTEAFF. In DNA, the CDR3 is TGCGCCAGCAGCCGAGATTTGACTGAAGCTTTCTTT. The full variable domain, completed using reference TRBV5-1 and TRBJ1-1, is KAGVTQTPRYLIKTRGQQVTLSCSPISGHRSVSWYQQTPGQGLQFLFEYFSETQRNKGNFPGRFSGRQFSNSRSEMNVSTLELGDSALYLCASSRDLTEAFFGQGTRLTVV.

The rearrangement uses TRBV9 and TRBJ2-3; perhaps TRBD2 as D (6 bases). CDR1 and CDR2 from the germline V gene are SGDLS and YYNGEE. V dropped 0 bases and J dropped 6 bases, with 14 bases sitting between them. The CDR3 is 15 residues long. CDR3 loop: CASSVDQAGGDTQYF. Here the CDR3 DNA reads TGTGCCAGCAGCGTAGATCAAGCCGGGGGTGATACGCAGTATTTT.

The chain uses TRBV28 and TRBJ1-5, with D unclear. The germline gives CDR1 MDHEN, CDR2 SYDVKM. The CDR3 consists of 14 residues. V lost 7 bases and J 0 bases, leaving 10 bases between the germline ends. This CDR3 reads CASNTAYSNQPQHF. CDR3 bases: TGTGCCAGCAACACAGCCTATAGCAATCAGCCCCAGCATTTT.

This chain links TRBV13 with TRBJ1-2; TRBD1 matches at 10 bases. The CDR3 is 17 residues long. After removal of 5 bases from V and 8 bases from J, the junction contained 17 bases not matched to a gene. Germline V lookup: CDR1 PRHDT, CDR2 FYEKMQ (reference sequence). CDR3 residues: CASSRYPDRGIERGYTF. For the CDR3, the DNA is TGTGCCAGCAGCCGATACCCGGACAGGGGGATTGAGAGAGGCTACACCTTC.

The genes are TRBV4-1 and TRBJ1-1; a weak D match, TRBD1 (5 bases). Germline V lookup: CDR1 MGHRA, CDR2 YSYEKL. V was cut by 4 bases and J by 4 bases, with 16 bases left in between. This CDR3 has 15 residues. The CDR3 here is CASSPQGRVTTEAFF. The CDR3 region has the DNA TGCGCCAGCAGCCCTCAGGGTCGAGTAACCACTGAAGCTTTCTTT.

The genes are TRBV10-3 and TRBJ1-3; no clear D gene. Germline V gives CDR1 ENHRY, CDR2 SYGVKD. The CDR3 sequence is 12 residues long. V lost 10 bases to trimming and J lost 0 bases, with 7 bases between them. CDR3 region: CASRSSGNTIYF. The CDR3 nucleotides read TGTGCCAGCCGGAGCTCTGGAAACACCATATATTTT.

This chain uses TRBV28 with TRBJ1-1; D perhaps matches TRBD1 (5 bases). The CDR3 length is 13 residues. Germline V gene data show CDR1 as MDHEN and CDR2 as SYDVKM. The V end was cut by 8 bases, the J end by 4 bases, with 14 bases between. CDR3: CASGPGVGTEAFF. The CDR3 region has the DNA TGTGCCAGCGGCCCGGGGGTTGGCACTGAAGCTTTCTTT.

The chain joins TRBV9 to TRBJ2-5, with 11 bases identical to TRBD2. Germline-derived CDR1 and CDR2 are SGDLS and YYNGEE. The CDR3 runs to 15 residues. V lost 4 bases to trimming and J lost 5 bases; unmatched junction nucleotides: 7. CDR3 in DNA: TGTGCCAGCAGCCTTAGCGGGGGGGCCCGGGAGACCCAGTACTTC. It specifies CASSLSGGARETQYF.